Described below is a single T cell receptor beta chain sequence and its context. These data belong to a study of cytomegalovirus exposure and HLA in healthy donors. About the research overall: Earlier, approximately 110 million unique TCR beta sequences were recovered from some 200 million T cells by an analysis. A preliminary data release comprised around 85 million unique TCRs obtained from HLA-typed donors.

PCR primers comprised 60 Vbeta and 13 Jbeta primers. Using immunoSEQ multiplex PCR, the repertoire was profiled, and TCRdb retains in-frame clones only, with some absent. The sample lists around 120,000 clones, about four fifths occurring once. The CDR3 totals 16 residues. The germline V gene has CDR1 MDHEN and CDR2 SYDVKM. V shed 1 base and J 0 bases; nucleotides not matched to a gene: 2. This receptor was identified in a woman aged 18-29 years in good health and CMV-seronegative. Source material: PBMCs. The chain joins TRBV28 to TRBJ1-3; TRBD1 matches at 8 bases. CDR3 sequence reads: CASSLFGQGSGNTIYF. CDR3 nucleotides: TGTGCCAGCAGTTTATTCGGACAGGGCTCTGGAAACACCATATATTTT.